Sequencing of this T cell receptor beta chain was carried out in a study of T cell repertoires in urothelial bladder cancer (dated by TCRdb to between 2017 and 2020). Background on the whole study: Clinical stages of the 12 resected lesions were three cT0, three cTa, three cT1 and three cT2 or greater. TCR repertoire clonality in bladder tumors was compared with TCR repertoire clonality in benign bladder inflammation. Around eleven resected bladder lesions, consisting of urothelial carcinoma (UC+) and benign (UC-) specimens, were examined. Around 13 patients with bladder lesions undergoing transurethral resection were identified prospectively. What the research found in general, with its limitations: A single T-cell clone reached up to 17% of infiltrating lymphocytes in carcinoma specimens, compared with 1.5% to 2% in benign specimens. Urothelial carcinoma specimens contained fewer T cells than benign specimens, with a median of around 6,000 versus 25,000. Carcinoma specimens had a median tumor infiltrating lymphocyte percentage of more than 1.5%, while benign specimens had a median of around 12%.

At transurethral resection, specimens of the bladder lesions were collected and then stored at -80C. DNA was isolated from the bladder specimens obtained at transurethral resection. V is shortened by 6 bases, J by 4 bases, and the region joining them spans 18 bases. The germline V gene sets CDR1 to MDHEN and CDR2 to SYDVKM. The CDR3 spans 15 residues, from the cysteine through the phenylalanine. Of the read, only the CDR3 DNA is kept; its 45 bases are in frame from base 1. The TCR beta chain CDR3 region was sequenced with the immunoSEQ assay. In the original analysis: For every specimen, the T-cell fraction, clonal dominance and maximum TCR clone frequency were calculated. Drawn from immuneACCESS, this table holds only the in-frame rearrangements with V and J called that TCRdb kept. Clones are partly lost; checked studies trace under half to an unresolved V gene and leave the rest unexplained. The V and J calls and clone size were taken over from that table, and D and trimming were inferred from the DNA. Recorded for this sample are around 6,400 clones; over 70% of them occurred a single time. Clones ranked in the top ten supply about an eighth of the sample.

Concerning this clone itself: It has no known antigen specificity. Qualities for individual bases were not recorded, and no much larger clone is one base off.

The chain joins TRBV28 to TRBJ1-2; no D gene call is confident. The TCR comes from a human donor with urothelial carcinoma. Sequencing was performed on tumor-infiltrating cells from bladder cancer. The nucleotide sequence is TGTGCCAGCAGCTCCATTAATACTCCTGGCTATGGCTACACCTTC. This translates into CASSSINTPGYGYTF.